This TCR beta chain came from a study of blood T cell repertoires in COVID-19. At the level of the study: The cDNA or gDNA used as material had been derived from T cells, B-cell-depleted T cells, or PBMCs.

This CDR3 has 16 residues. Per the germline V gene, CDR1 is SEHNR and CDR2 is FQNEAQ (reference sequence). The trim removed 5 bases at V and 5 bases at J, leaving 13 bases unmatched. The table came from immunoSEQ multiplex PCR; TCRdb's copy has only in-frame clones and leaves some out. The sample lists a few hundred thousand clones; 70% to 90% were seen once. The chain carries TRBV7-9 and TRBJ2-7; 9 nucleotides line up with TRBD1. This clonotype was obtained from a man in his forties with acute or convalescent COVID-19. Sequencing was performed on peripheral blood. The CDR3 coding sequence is TGTGCCAGCAGCCCGCTCTTCGGGACAGGGAGCCACGAGCAGTACTTC. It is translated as CASSPLFGTGSHEQYF.